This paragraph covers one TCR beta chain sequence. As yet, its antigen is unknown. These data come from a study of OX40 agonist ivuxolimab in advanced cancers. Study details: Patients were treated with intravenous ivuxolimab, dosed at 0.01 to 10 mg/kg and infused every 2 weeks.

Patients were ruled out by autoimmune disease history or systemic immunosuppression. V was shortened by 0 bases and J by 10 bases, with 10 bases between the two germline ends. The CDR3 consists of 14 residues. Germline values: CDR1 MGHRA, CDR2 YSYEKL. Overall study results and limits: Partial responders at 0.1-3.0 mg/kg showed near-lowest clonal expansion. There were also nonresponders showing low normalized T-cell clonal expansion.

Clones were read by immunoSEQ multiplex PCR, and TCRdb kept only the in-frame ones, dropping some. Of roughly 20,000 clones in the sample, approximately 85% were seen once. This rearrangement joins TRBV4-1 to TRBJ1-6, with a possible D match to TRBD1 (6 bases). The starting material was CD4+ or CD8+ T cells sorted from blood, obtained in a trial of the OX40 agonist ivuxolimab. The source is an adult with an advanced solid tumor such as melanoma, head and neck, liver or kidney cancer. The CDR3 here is CASSQERGVSPLHF. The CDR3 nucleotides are TGCGCCAGCAGCCAAGAGAGGGGGGTCTCACCCCTCCACTTT.